The clone carrying this T cell receptor beta chain has just one count. This CDR3 comprises 13 residues. CDR1 and CDR2 (germline): SGHTA, FQGNSA. Trimming took 7 bases from V and 6 from J; bases not matched to a gene: 5. The sample comes from a study of blood T cell repertoires in COVID-19. Under the authors' procedure: Amplification of reference gene primers was used by the study to estimate nucleated cell counts. TCRdb keeps only in-frame clones here, not all; method: immunoSEQ multiplex PCR. The V and J calls and the clone size are those of that table, but D and trimming were determined from the DNA. The sample contains about 200,000 clones, roughly nine tenths of which appear only once.

This TCR was sampled from a woman in her twenties or thirties with acute COVID-19. The genes are TRBV7-2 and TRBJ2-7, with 11 bases lining up with TRBD1. Sequenced input: PBMCs or T cells enriched from blood (not recorded which). The CDR3 bases are TGTGCCAGCACCGGACAGGGGGCAGGCGAGCAGTACTTC. It specifies CASTGQGAGEQYF.